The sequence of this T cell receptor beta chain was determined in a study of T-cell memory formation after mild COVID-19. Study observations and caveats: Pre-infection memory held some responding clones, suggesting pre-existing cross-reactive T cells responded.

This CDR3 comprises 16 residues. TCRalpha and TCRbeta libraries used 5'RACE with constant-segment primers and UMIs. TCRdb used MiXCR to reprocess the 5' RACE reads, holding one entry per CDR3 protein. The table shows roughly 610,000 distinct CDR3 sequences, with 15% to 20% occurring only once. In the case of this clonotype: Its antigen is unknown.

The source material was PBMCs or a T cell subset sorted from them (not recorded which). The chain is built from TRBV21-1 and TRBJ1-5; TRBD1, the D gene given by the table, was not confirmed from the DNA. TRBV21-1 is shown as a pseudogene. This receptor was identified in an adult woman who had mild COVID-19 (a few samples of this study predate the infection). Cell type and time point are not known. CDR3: CASSKVRGSFHQPQHF. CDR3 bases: TGTGCCAGCAGCAAAGTAAGGGGCTCCTTTCATCAGCCCCAGCATTTT.